This T cell receptor beta chain originates from a study of T cell responses to AZD1222 COVID-19 vaccine. Findings and caveats of the study: Researchers took repertoire samples only after the peak T cell response had come. Just a handful of AZD1222 recipients tested seropositive at baseline. As reported, nearly half of all spike-specific TCRs target variant regions that are unmutated. Clonal diversity was possibly underestimated, and the donors were mostly white British, with more females.

Clones were sequenced by immunoSEQ multiplex PCR, and TCRdb holds only the in-frame ones, with some missing. The table records over 100,000 clones, about nine tenths of them present only once. The CDR3 consists of 15 residues. The V end lost 3 bases, the J end lost 1 base, and 10 bases lay between the germline ends. In germline, CDR1 is MNHNS, CDR2 SASEGT. As to this clone: Its target is not known.

This material consisted of peripheral blood, taken on day 0 of AZD1222 vaccination. The source is an adult in good health. V and J are TRBV6-1 and TRBJ1-5; no firm D call. The CDR3, as DNA: TGTGCCAGCAGTGAGTTCAGGTCGAGCAATCAGCCCCAGCATTTT. Its translation is CASSEFRSSNQPQHF.